A single sample is the source of the 3 T cell receptor beta chains below, sequenced in a study of Graves' ophthalmopathy and Graves' hyperthyroidism. The sequenced template was RNA, covering the TCR beta CDR3 region. First-round RT-PCR relied on HTBI primers, and a second-round multiplex PCR came next. TCRdb re-called the multiplex PCR reads with MiXCR, one entry per CDR3 protein. The table shows 200,000 to 250,000 distinct CDR3 sequences, with around 45% occurring only once. The sample consisted of peripheral blood. These receptor sequences come from an adult man with Graves' ophthalmopathy.

The rearrangement uses TRBV29-1 and TRBJ1-5; weak D call: TRBD1 (6 bases). V lost 4 bases and J lost 9, with 28 bases in between. The CDR3 runs 17 residues. Germline values: CDR1 SQVTM, CDR2 ANQGSEA. Written as DNA, the CDR3 is TGCAGCGTTGCTCGGCAGGAGAACACTGAGGGGGGTGGGCCCCAGCATTTT. This gives the protein CSVARQENTEGGGPQHF.

There are many counts of this clonotype. The rearrangement links TRBV20-1 to TRBJ1-1; D unresolved. CDR1 is DFQATT and CDR2 is SNEGSKA in the germline V gene (reference sequence). The CDR3 sequence is 12 residues long. Trimming pared 6 bases from V and 0 bases from J, leaving 8 bases between. CDR3 DNA sequence: TGCAGTGCGAAGACAATGAACACTGAAGCTTTCTTT. Protein sequence: CSAKTMNTEAFF.

CDR3 nucleotide sequence: TGTGCCAGCTCATCCTACATGGGGGAGACCCAGTACTTC. It is translated as CASSSYMGETQYF. The rearrangement joins TRBV18 to TRBJ2-5; D ambiguous. Germline assignment: CDR1 KGHSH and CDR2 LQKENI. This CDR3 has 13 residues. The V and J ends lost 5 bases and 5 bases respectively, with 12 bases between them.